These T cell receptor beta chains were read from a single sample in a study of shared clonotypes between healthy human individuals. Measured with immunoSEQ multiplex PCR; TCRdb has only the in-frame clones, and not every one. The table lists hundreds of thousands of clones, roughly four fifths of them singletons. The sequenced sample consisted of PBMCs. All receptors come from a woman aged 40 to 50 in good health. Some clones in this sample may be carry-over from other donors' samples. Each CDR3 is given with its conserved first and last residue. D genes are given only for firm matches. Some rows have no size entry. The others give once, few or many, or a class for an expanded clone.

many,.,TRBJ2-2,TRBV30,CAWSPLGQRFTGELFF,TGTGCCTGGAGTCCCCTGGGGCAGCGATTTACCGGGGAGCTGTTTTTT
.,.,TRBJ2-3,TRBV30,CAWTKGPGAQYF,TGTGCCTGGACCAAGGGCCCGGGGGCGCAGTATTTT
.,.,TRBJ2-7,TRBV21-1,CASSPNEQYF,TGTGCCAGCAGTCCGAACGAGCAGTACTTC
.,.,TRBJ1-3,TRBV4-3,CASSQDRSNSGNTIYF,TGCGCCAGCAGCCAAGATCGCTCGAACTCTGGAAACACCATATATTTT
.,.,TRBJ1-3,TRBV5-6,CASSLAGSGNTIYF,TGTGCCAGCAGCTTGGCGGGATCTGGAAACACCATATATTTT
.,TRBD1,TRBJ1-5,TRBV6-1,CASIKGAGGNQPQHF,TGTGCCAGCATAAAGGGGGCGGGGGGCAATCAGCCCCAGCATTTT
once,.,TRBJ2-2,TRBV5-1,CASSRDLPGELFF,TGCGCCAGCAGCCGTGATCTCCCCGGGGAGCTGTTTTTT
few,TRBD1,TRBJ2-2,TRBV28,CASRTPGTANTGELFF,TGTGCCAGCAGGACCCCCGGGACAGCGAACACCGGGGAGCTGTTTTTT
few,.,TRBJ2-3,TRBV6-5,CASRPPGGPDTQYF,TGTGCCAGCAGGCCTCCCGGAGGGCCCGATACGCAGTATTTT
.,.,TRBJ1-5,TRBV2,CASSEGRGGQPQHF,TGTGCCAGCAGTGAGGGGAGGGGAGGACAGCCCCAGCATTTT
.,.,TRBJ2-5,TRBV28,CASSFLPQTQYF,TGTGCCAGCAGTTTTCTTCCCCAGACCCAGTACTTC
.,.,TRBJ1-1,TRBV29-1,CSVEQQGNTEAFF,TGCAGCGTTGAGCAACAGGGGAACACTGAAGCTTTCTTT
many,TRBD1,TRBJ1-4,TRBV30,CAWSGLTGGTNEKLFF,TGTGCCTGGAGTGGCCTCACAGGGGGAACTAATGAAAAACTGTTTTTT
few,TRBD1,TRBJ1-5,TRBV6-5,CASSSRQGIGQPQHF,TGTGCCAGCAGCTCCAGACAGGGGATTGGTCAGCCCCAGCATTTT
.,.,TRBJ2-3,TRBV19,CASSTSGPSTDTQYF,TGTGCCAGTAGTACCAGCGGGCCTAGCACAGATACGCAGTATTTT
many,.,TRBJ1-3,TRBV18,CASSPLIEASGNTIYF,TGTGCCAGCTCACCCCTTATTGAGGCCTCTGGAAACACCATATATTTT
few,.,TRBJ1-4,TRBV7-2,CASSLGGLNEKLFF,TGTGCCAGCAGCTTAGGGGGGTTAAATGAAAAACTGTTTTTT
few,TRBD1,TRBJ1-1,TRBV7-2,CASSQNRGRNTEAFF,TGTGCCAGCAGCCAGAACAGGGGGAGGAACACTGAAGCTTTCTTT
once,TRBD2,TRBJ2-1,TRBV5-1,CASSPHVGGRTYNEQFF,TGCGCCAGCAGCCCCCATGTGGGCGGGAGAACCTACAATGAGCAGTTCTTC
.,TRBD2,TRBJ2-7,TRBV10-1,CASSPAGGYEQYF,TGCGCCAGCAGTCCAGCGGGAGGCTACGAGCAGTACTTC
.,.,TRBJ1-1,TRBV5-1,CASSLGSMGTEAFF,TGCGCCAGCAGCTTGGGGTCTATGGGCACTGAAGCTTTCTTT
.,.,TRBJ2-7,TRBV10-1,CASRQKTRMVYEQYF,TGCGCCAGCAGGCAAAAGACTAGGATGGTCTACGAGCAGTACTTC
.,TRBD1,TRBJ1-2,TRBV7-3,CASSQGRGGDRSYGYTF,TGTGCCAGCAGCCAGGGGAGAGGGGGCGATCGGAGCTATGGCTACACCTTC
.,.,TRBJ1-3,TRBV7-2,CASSLFGTAGNTIYF,TGTGCCAGCAGCTTATTCGGCACGGCTGGAAACACCATATATTTT
.,TRBD2,TRBJ2-1,TRBV5-1,CASRFRTSGSEQFF,TGCGCCAGCCGATTCAGGACTAGTGGAAGTGAGCAGTTCTTC
.,TRBD1,TRBJ1-3,TRBV28,CASTSLTGAGNTIYF,TGTGCCAGCACTTCCCTTACAGGGGCAGGAAACACCATATATTTT
few,TRBD2,TRBJ2-1,TRBV28,CASSFGTKDEQFF,TGTGCCAGCAGTTTTGGGACTAAAGATGAGCAGTTCTTC
.,.,TRBJ2-5,TRBV7-8,CASSQRRPSGETQYF,TGTGCCAGCAGCCAGCGAAGGCCAAGTGGAGAGACCCAGTACTTC
once,.,TRBJ2-2,TRBV11-3,CASSLDGQNTGELFF,TGTGCCAGCAGCTTAGATGGCCAGAACACCGGGGAGCTGTTTTTT
few,TRBD1,TRBJ2-1,TRBV29-1,CSVVPRGQGINEQFF,TGCAGCGTTGTTCCGAGGGGACAGGGGATAAATGAGCAGTTCTTC
.,.,TRBJ2-2,TRBV5-1,CASSPHNRANTGELFF,TGCGCCAGCAGCCCTCATAATAGGGCAAACACCGGGGAGCTGTTTTTT
once,TRBD2,TRBJ2-2,TRBV11-2,CASSLLPSGATGELFF,TGTGCCAGCAGCTTACTGCCTAGCGGAGCAACCGGGGAGCTGTTTTTT
few,TRBD2,TRBJ2-3,TRBV5-1,CASSRGGSHADTQYF,TGCGCCAGCAGCCGCGGCGGGAGTCACGCAGATACGCAGTATTTT
.,TRBD2,TRBJ2-7,TRBV28,CASTTSGSSYEQYF,TGTGCCAGCACCACTAGCGGGTCCTCCTACGAGCAGTACTTC
.,TRBD1,TRBJ1-1,TRBV30,CAWSVRGGAEAFF,TGTGCCTGGAGCGTACGAGGGGGCGCTGAAGCTTTCTTT
.,TRBD1,TRBJ2-7,TRBV10-3,CAISDDRGINEQYF,TGTGCCATCAGTGACGACAGGGGTATCAACGAGCAGTACTTC
once,TRBD1,TRBJ1-1,TRBV28,CASSRQGENTEAFF,TGTGCCAGCAGTCGACAGGGAGAGAACACTGAAGCTTTCTTT
.,.,TRBJ2-2,TRBV7-9,CASSLGPGPNTGELFF,TGTGCCAGCAGCTTAGGACCGGGACCAAACACCGGGGAGCTGTTTTTT
.,.,TRBJ1-1,TRBV11-2,CASSHLFGGSNTEAFF,TGTGCCAGCAGCCACTTGTTCGGGGGGTCAAACACTGAAGCTTTCTTT
.,TRBD2,TRBJ2-7,TRBV9,CASSVGLAGYEQYF,TGTGCCAGCAGCGTAGGACTAGCGGGGTACGAGCAGTACTTC
once,TRBD1,TRBJ2-7,TRBV19,CASSIGGTGGSYEQYF,TGTGCCAGTAGTATCGGCGGGACAGGGGGCTCCTACGAGCAGTACTTC
.,TRBD2,TRBJ2-1,TRBV10-3,CAITRTSGPYNEQFF,TGTGCCATAACCCGGACTAGCGGGCCGTACAATGAGCAGTTCTTC
.,.,TRBJ1-2,TRBV2,CASSVGPGGYTF,TGTGCCAGCAGTGTAGGGCCGGGTGGCTACACCTTC
.,TRBD1,TRBJ1-1,TRBV4-1,CASSQPGQRAGAFF,TGCGCCAGCAGCCAACCGGGACAGAGAGCCGGAGCTTTCTTT
.,.,TRBJ1-2,TRBV15,CATSRDRSYGYTF,TGTGCCACCAGCAGAGATCGGAGCTATGGCTACACCTTC